The 27 T cell receptor beta chains below all came from one sample that was sequenced in a study of blood T cell repertoires in COVID-19. Assay: immunoSEQ multiplex PCR; the TCRdb copy retains only in-frame clones and omits some. The table has approximately 180,000 clones, roughly 79% seen once. The material sequenced was peripheral blood. The receptors come from a woman of 80 years or more with COVID-19, enrolled during active disease.

The V and J genes are TRBV24-1 and TRBJ2-1; no reliable D call. Germline loops: CDR1 KGHDR, CDR2 SFDVKD. V lost 5 bases and J 5 bases, leaving 12 bases between the germline ends. This CDR3 comprises 14 residues. The CDR3, as DNA: TGTGCCACCAGTGGATCCTCGAGAAACAATGAGCAGTTCTTC. This sequence encodes CATSGSSRNNEQFF.

In this sample, this clone turned up once. The chain recombines TRBV6-2 or TRBV6-3 with TRBJ1-6, with 9 bases that match TRBD1. Germline assignment: CDR1 MNHEY and CDR2 SVGEGT. V lost 5 bases, J lost 10 bases, and 9 bases stayed unmatched. This CDR3 has 15 amino acids. The CDR3 region has the DNA TGTGCCAGCAGTCGACGAACAGGGGGCGGGTCACCCCTCCACTTT. As protein: CASSRRTGGGSPLHF.

The rearrangement uses TRBV12-3 or TRBV12-4 and TRBJ1-3; D is unresolved. The V gene lost 6 bases and the J gene lost 4 bases, with 10 bases spanning the gap. The CDR3 consists of 13 residues. The CDR3 DNA reads as TGTGCCAGCAGCAACAGATCCGGAAACACCATATATTTT. Residues: CASSNRSGNTIYF.

The chain combines TRBV27 with TRBJ2-2; 14 bases fit TRBD2. The CDR3 consists of 18 residues. Trimming at V came to 4 bases and at J to 2 bases, leaving 6 bases not matched to a gene. From germline, CDR1 is MNHEY and CDR2 SMNVEV (reference sequence). The CDR3 DNA sequence: TGTGCCAGCAGTTGGGGACTAGCGGGGGACCACAACACCGGGGAGCTGTTTTTT. Its protein is CASSWGLAGDHNTGELFF.

This chain connects TRBV5-1 to TRBJ2-1; 9 positions match TRBD2. V was clipped by 1 base and J by 0 bases; unmatched bases: 8. The CDR3 totals 18 residues. Per germline, CDR1 SGHRS and CDR2 YFSETQ. CDR3: CASSLSPISGSSYNEQFF. For the CDR3, the DNA is TGCGCCAGCAGCTTGAGCCCCATTAGCGGGAGCTCCTACAATGAGCAGTTCTTC.

The chain links TRBV4-3 to TRBJ2-2; 8 nucleotides align to TRBD1. The germline gives CDR1 LGHNA, CDR2 YSLEER. V shed 5 bases, J shed 5 bases, and the junction held 4 bases outside the gene matches. This CDR3 region has 14 residues. CDR3 DNA: TGCGCCAGCAGCTTACGGACAGGGACCGGGGAGCTGTTTTTT. As protein: CASSLRTGTGELFF.

This clone was counted once. This chain connects TRBV28 to TRBJ2-7, with TRBD1 as a possible D gene (6 bases). This CDR3 is built from 14 residues. The germline V gene encodes CDR1 MDHEN and CDR2 SYDVKM. Trimming removed 7 bases at V and 1 base at J, with 14 bases between. CDR3 bases: TGTGCCAGCAAGGGCAGGGGTATATCCTACGAGCAGTACTTC. This encodes CASKGRGISYEQYF.

This chain links TRBV6-5 with TRBJ2-2; TRBD2 might be the D (5 bases). V was cut by 0 bases and J by 5 bases, with 10 bases left in between. Germline values: CDR1 MNHEY, CDR2 SVGAGI. The CDR3 extends over 15 amino acids. CDR3: CASSYSRVSTGELFF. The CDR3 DNA sequence: TGTGCCAGCAGTTACTCGCGGGTTTCAACCGGGGAGCTGTTTTTT.

This chain links TRBV7-2 with TRBJ1-2; 8 bases fit TRBD1. This CDR3 is built from 16 residues. CDR1 is SGHTA, CDR2 FQGNSA, per germline. Trimming at V came to 1 base and at J to 7 bases, leaving 11 bases not matched to a gene. The CDR3 nucleotides are TGTGCCAGCAGCTTAGATCGTAGGCAGGGGGCTTTTGGCTACACCTTC. It codes for CASSLDRRQGAFGYTF.

The chain is built from TRBV9 and TRBJ2-7, with D possibly being TRBD1 (6 bases). Germline assignment: CDR1 SGDLS and CDR2 YYNGEE. Trimming shortened V by 0 bases and J by 9 bases, and 16 bases separated the two germline ends. The CDR3 consists of 14 residues. CDR3 protein: CASSVEDRMDGQYF. For the CDR3, the DNA is TGTGCCAGCAGCGTAGAAGACAGGATGGATGGGCAGTACTTC.

This chain uses TRBV7-2 with TRBJ2-5, with D perhaps TRBD1 (5 bases). Trimming took 1 base from V and 4 from J, leaving 7 bases between them. The CDR3 length is 13 residues. Germline V CDR1 and CDR2: SGHTA, FQGNSA. The CDR3 nucleotides read TGTGCCAGCAGCTTAGGGGGCGTAGAGACCCAGTACTTC. Its protein is CASSLGGVETQYF.

V is TRBV5-8 and J is TRBJ1-4; a possible D gene is TRBD1 (6 bases). The CDR3 totals 14 residues. Trimming shortened V by 2 bases and J by 4 bases, and 9 bases separated the two germline ends. Per the germline V gene, CDR1 is SGHTS and CDR2 is YDEGEE. This chain's CDR3 is CASSFDRNNEKLFF. The CDR3, as DNA: TGTGCCAGCAGCTTTGACAGGAATAATGAAAAACTGTTTTTT.

The chain has TRBV28 and TRBJ1-3, with TRBD1 matching over 7 bases. The CDR3 loop spans 17 amino acids. Germline trimming cut 4 bases from V and 5 bases from J; bases unmatched to any gene: 14. Germline CDR1 and CDR2: MDHEN and SYDVKM. As DNA, the CDR3 is TGTGCCAGCAGTTCGCCGGGACAGAGAACCGACAGAAACACCATATATTTT. This sequence encodes CASSSPGQRTDRNTIYF. Complete variable domain (other parts from reference TRBV28 and TRBJ1-3): DVKVTQSSRYLVKRTGEKVFLECVQDMDHENMFWYRQDPGLGLRLIYFSYDVKMKEKGDIPEGYSVSREKKERFSLILESASTNQTSMYLCASSSPGQRTDRNTIYFGEGSWLTVV.

The chain employs TRBV28 and TRBJ1-2; tentative D call: TRBD1 (6 bases). Germline V gives CDR1 MDHEN, CDR2 SYDVKM. The CDR3 is 16 amino acids. The ends were cut back, 5 bases at V and 0 bases at J, with 16 bases in the middle. CDR3 region: CASSASGTRSNYGYTF. The CDR3 DNA sequence: TGTGCCAGCAGTGCCTCCGGGACACGTTCTAACTATGGCTACACCTTC.

Only a few counts were recorded for this clone. J is TRBJ2-2 and V is TRBV5-1; no reliable D call. The CDR3 is 14 residues long. Trimming cost V 1 base and J 7 bases, with 11 bases left between them. Germline-derived CDR1 and CDR2 are SGHRS and YFSETQ. The CDR3 DNA reads TGCGCCAGCAGCTTGAGGCAGACGGGCGGGGAGCTGTTTTTT. Translation: CASSLRQTGGELFF.

The chain joins TRBV6-5 to TRBJ2-1; 8 nucleotides agree with TRBD2. This CDR3 spans 16 amino acids. Looked up from germline, CDR1 is MNHEY and CDR2 is SVGAGI. J was trimmed by 1 base and V by 0 bases; bases with no gene match: 2. The CDR3 is CASSYSSGTSYNEQFF. CDR3 nucleotides: TGTGCCAGCAGTTACTCTAGCGGGACTTCCTACAATGAGCAGTTCTTC.

The chain carries TRBV11-2 and TRBJ1-1, with 7 bases lining up with TRBD1. Germline V lookup: CDR1 SGHAT, CDR2 FQNNGV. The V segment lost 10 bases and the J segment 4 bases; nucleotides outside the gene matches: 6. The length of the CDR3 is 12 residues. The CDR3 nucleotides are TGTGCCACCAATAACAGGGGCACTGAAGCTTTCTTT. Encoded protein: CATNNRGTEAFF.

V is TRBV20-1 and J is TRBJ2-1; 8 nucleotides line up with TRBD2. This CDR3 is built from 14 residues. Per germline, CDR1 DFQATT and CDR2 SNEGSKA (reference sequence). J was trimmed by 9 bases and V by 3 bases; bases with no gene match: 10. CDR3 region: CSASGLAGPSEQFF. In DNA form, the CDR3 reads TGCAGTGCTAGTGGGCTAGCGGGTCCCTCTGAGCAGTTCTTC.

The gene calls are TRBV10-3 and TRBJ1-2, with 8 bases lining up with TRBD1. Germline V lookup: CDR1 ENHRY, CDR2 SYGVKD. The CDR3 has 14 residues. The ends lost 4 bases at V and 1 base at J; junction bases unmatched: 2. Written as DNA, the CDR3 is TGTGCCATCAGTGGACAGGGGAATAACTATGGCTACACCTTC. It codes for CAISGQGNNYGYTF.

J is TRBJ1-1 and V is TRBV2; D may be TRBD1 (6 bases). Germline assignment: CDR1 SNHLY and CDR2 FYNNEI. V gave up 4 bases and J gave up 0 bases, with 12 bases separating them. CDR3 size: 15 residues. The CDR3 DNA follows: TGTGCCAGCAGTGCTCGGGACACCATGAACACTGAAGCTTTCTTT. Protein: CASSARDTMNTEAFF.

This clone occurred many times. The J gene is TRBJ1-4, the V gene TRBV19; D unresolved. CDR1 and CDR2 (germline): LNHDA, SQIVND (reference sequence). The V end lost 8 bases, the J end lost 8 bases, and 15 bases lay between the germline ends. This CDR3 is built from 13 residues. The CDR3 is CASRDLLTEKLFF. CDR3 DNA sequence: TGTGCCAGTCGGGATCTACTTACAGAAAAACTGTTTTTT.

This clone was found a few times. The chain uses TRBV29-1 and TRBJ2-2; D is perhaps TRBD1 (7 bases). Trimming stripped 7 bases from V and 6 bases from J, with 9 bases between. Germline V gene sequence: CDR1 SQVTM, CDR2 ANQGSEA. The CDR3 is 11 amino acids. Here the CDR3 DNA reads TGCAGCGCCAGGGGGGCCGGGGAGCTGTTTTTT. It codes for CSARGAGELFF.

This chain uses TRBV13 with TRBJ1-5; D is perhaps TRBD1 (5 bases). Germline V gene lookup returns CDR1 PRHDT and CDR2 FYEKMQ (reference sequence). The CDR3 has 13 amino acids. Trimming left V 5 bases short and J 9 bases short, with 14 bases between. CDR3: CASSLSQGGPQHF. The CDR3 DNA is TGTGCCAGCAGCCTCTCCCAGGGTGGGCCCCAGCATTTT.

The chain's CDR3 is CATSDWTGGMSDTQYF. DNA for the CDR3: TGTGCCACCAGTGATTGGACAGGGGGCATGTCAGATACGCAGTATTTT. The V call is TRBV24-1, the J call TRBJ2-3, with 11 positions matching TRBD1. Germline V gives CDR1 KGHDR, CDR2 SFDVKD. The CDR3 contains 16 residues. V dropped 2 bases and J dropped 4; count of bases not matched to a gene: 4.

Worth noting for this clone: Other DNA sequences of this sample code for an identical CDR3. The chain uses TRBV7-9 and TRBJ1-1; D gene uncertain. CDR3 size: 13 residues. The germline CDR1 and CDR2 sequences are SEHNR and FQNEAQ (reference sequence). The V end lost 2 bases, the J end lost 1 base, and 5 bases lay between the germline ends. The DNA of the CDR3 is TGTGCCAGCAGCTTATCCGGGAACACTGAAGCTTTCTTT. Its protein is CASSLSGNTEAFF.

Written as DNA, the CDR3 is TGTGCCAGCTCACAGACTCCGGACTCCTACGAGCAGTACTTC. Protein product: CASSQTPDSYEQYF. The chain has TRBV18 and TRBJ2-7; no clear D. The V end was cut by 4 bases, the J end by 0 bases, with 10 bases between. From germline, CDR1 is KGHSH and CDR2 LQKENI. The CDR3 is made up of 14 amino acids.

The J gene is TRBJ2-3, the V gene TRBV13; 13 positions agree with TRBD2. Trimming cost V 5 bases and J 5 bases; bases outside gene matches: 10. This CDR3 comprises 17 residues. CDR1 and CDR2 (germline): PRHDT, FYEKMQ (reference sequence). The CDR3 sequence is CASSLLPGLAGVDTQYF. The CDR3 DNA follows: TGTGCCAGCAGCCTACTACCCGGACTAGCGGGAGTAGATACGCAGTATTTT. The complete variable domain, with remaining parts taken from reference TRBV13 and TRBJ2-3, reads AAGVIQSPRHLIKEKRETATLKCYPIPRHDTVYWYQQGPGQDPQFLISFYEKMQSDKGSIPDRFSAQQFSDYHSELNMSSLELGDSALYFCASSLLPGLAGVDTQYFGPGTRLTVL.